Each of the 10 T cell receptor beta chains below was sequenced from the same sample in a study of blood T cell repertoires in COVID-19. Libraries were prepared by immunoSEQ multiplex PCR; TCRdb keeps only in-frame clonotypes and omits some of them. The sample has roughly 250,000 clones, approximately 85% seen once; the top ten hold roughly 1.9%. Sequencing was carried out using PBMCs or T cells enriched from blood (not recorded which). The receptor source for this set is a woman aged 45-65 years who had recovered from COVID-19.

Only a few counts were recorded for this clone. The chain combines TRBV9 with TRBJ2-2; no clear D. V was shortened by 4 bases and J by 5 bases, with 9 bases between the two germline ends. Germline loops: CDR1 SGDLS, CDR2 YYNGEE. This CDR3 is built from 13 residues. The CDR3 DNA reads TGTGCCAGCAGCCCTCCTATTACCGGGGAGCTGTTTTTT. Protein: CASSPPITGELFF. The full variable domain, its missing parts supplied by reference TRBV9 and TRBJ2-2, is DSGVTQTPKHLITATGQRVTLRCSPRSGDLSVYWYQQSLDQGLQFLIQYYNGEERAKGNILERFSAQQFPDLHSELNLSSLELGDSALYFCASSPPITGELFFGEGSRLTVL.

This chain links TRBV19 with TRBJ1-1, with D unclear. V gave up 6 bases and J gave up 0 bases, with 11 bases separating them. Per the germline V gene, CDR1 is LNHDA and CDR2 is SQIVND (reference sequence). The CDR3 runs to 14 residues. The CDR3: CASSTLGLNTEAFF. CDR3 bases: TGTGCCAGTAGCACCCTTGGGCTGAACACTGAAGCTTTCTTT. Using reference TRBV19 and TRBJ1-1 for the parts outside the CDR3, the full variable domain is DGGITQSPKYLFRKEGQNVTLSCEQNLNHDAMYWYRQDPGQGLRLIYYSQIVNDFQKGDIAEGYSVSREKKESFPLTVTSAQKNPTAFYLCASSTLGLNTEAFFGQGTRLTVV.

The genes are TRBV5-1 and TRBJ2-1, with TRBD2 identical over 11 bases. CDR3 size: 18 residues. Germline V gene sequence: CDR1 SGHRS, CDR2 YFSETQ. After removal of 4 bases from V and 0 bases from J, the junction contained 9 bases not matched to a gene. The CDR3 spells CASSLGLADSDSYNEQFF. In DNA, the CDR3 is TGCGCCAGCAGCCTGGGACTAGCGGACTCCGACTCCTACAATGAGCAGTTCTTC.

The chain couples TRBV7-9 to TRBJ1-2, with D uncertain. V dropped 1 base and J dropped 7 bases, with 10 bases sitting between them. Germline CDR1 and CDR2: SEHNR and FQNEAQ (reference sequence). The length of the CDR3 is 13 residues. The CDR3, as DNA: TGTGCCAGCAGCTTAGGGGCAGCCTCTGGCTACACCTTC. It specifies CASSLGAASGYTF.

The CDR3 sequence: CASSQDTPSSGNTIYF. The CDR3 coding sequence is TGCGCCAGCAGCCAAGATACTCCGAGCTCTGGAAACACCATATATTTT. This sequence joins TRBV4-3 and TRBJ1-3; unclear D gene. This CDR3 region has 16 residues. Germline V CDR1 and CDR2: LGHNA, YSLEER. Trimming shortened V by 0 bases and J by 0 bases, and 9 bases separated the two germline ends.

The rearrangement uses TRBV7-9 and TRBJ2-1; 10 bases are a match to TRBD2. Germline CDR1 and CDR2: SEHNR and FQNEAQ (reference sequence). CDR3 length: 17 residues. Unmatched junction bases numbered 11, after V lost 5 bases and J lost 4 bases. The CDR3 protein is CASSPRSTSGFYNEQFF. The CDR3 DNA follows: TGTGCCAGCAGCCCCCGGTCGACTAGCGGGTTTTACAATGAGCAGTTCTTC.

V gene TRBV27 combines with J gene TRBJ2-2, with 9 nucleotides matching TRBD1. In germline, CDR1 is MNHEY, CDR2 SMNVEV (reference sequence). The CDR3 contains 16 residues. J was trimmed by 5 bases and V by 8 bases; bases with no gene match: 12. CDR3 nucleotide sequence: TGTGCCAGCCGCCGGGACAGGGTGCTTGATACCGGGGAGCTGTTTTTT. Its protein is CASRRDRVLDTGELFF.

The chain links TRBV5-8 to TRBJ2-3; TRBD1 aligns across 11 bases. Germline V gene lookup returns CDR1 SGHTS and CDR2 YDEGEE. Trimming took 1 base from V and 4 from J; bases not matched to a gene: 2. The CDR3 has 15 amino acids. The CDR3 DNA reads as TGTGCCAGCAGCTTGCGGACAGGGGGCGCAGATACGCAGTATTTT. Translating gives CASSLRTGGADTQYF.

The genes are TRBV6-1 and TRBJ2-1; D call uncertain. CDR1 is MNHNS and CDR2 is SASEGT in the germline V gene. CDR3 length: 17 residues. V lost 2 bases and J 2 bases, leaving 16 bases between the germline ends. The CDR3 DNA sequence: TGTGCCAGCAGTGAATTTGGTTCCTCGCTAGCCTACAATGAGCAGTTCTTC. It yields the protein CASSEFGSSLAYNEQFF.

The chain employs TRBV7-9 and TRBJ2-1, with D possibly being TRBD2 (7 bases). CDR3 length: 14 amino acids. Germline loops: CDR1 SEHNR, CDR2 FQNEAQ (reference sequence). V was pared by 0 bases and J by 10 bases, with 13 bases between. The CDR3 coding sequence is TGTGCCAGCAGCTTAGCGGGGGGGCTTGAGGAGCAGTTCTTC. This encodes CASSLAGGLEEQFF.